This T cell receptor (beta chain) emerged from a study of T cell responses to AZD1222 COVID-19 vaccine. Germline V gene sequence: CDR1 MNHEY, CDR2 SMNVEV (reference sequence). The V and J ends lost 5 bases and 2 bases respectively, with 7 bases between them. The CDR3 is made up of 13 amino acids. The protocol was immunoSEQ multiplex PCR, while the TCRdb copy is restricted to in-frame clones and leaves out a portion. The profile shows 100,000 to 150,000 clones, 85% to 90% of them singletons. The rearrangement joins TRBV27 to TRBJ2-1; D gene unclear. The clonotype comes from an adult in good health. Sequenced here: peripheral blood, sampled on day 0 of AZD1222 vaccination. The CDR3 reads CASSPLPYNEQFF. DNA for the CDR3: TGTGCCAGCAGTCCCCTTCCCTACAATGAGCAGTTCTTC.